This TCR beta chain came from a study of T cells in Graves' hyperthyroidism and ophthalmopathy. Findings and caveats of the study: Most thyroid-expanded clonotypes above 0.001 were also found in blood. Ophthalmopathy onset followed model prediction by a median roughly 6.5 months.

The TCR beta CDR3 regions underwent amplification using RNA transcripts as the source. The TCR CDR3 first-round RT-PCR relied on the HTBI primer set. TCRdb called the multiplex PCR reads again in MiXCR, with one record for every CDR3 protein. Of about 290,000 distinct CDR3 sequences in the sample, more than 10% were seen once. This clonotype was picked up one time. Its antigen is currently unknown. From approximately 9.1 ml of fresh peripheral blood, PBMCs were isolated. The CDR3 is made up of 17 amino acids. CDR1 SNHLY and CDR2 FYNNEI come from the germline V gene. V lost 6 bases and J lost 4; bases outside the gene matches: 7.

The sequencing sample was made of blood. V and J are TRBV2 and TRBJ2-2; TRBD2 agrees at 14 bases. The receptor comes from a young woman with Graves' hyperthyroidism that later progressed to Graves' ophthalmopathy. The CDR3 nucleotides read TGTGCCAGCAGAGCCGGGACTAGCGGGAGTTTCACCGGGGAGCTGTTTTTT. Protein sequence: CASRAGTSGSFTGELFF.